Shown below are 32 T cell receptor beta chains from a single sample sequenced in a study of blood T cell repertoires in COVID-19 (dated by TCRdb to the early 2020s). Library preparation was by the immunoSEQ multiplex PCR assay. Held by TCRdb, this immuneACCESS table contains in-frame sequences only and omits some clones. Under half of the omission traces to an unresolved V gene where checked; the cause of the rest is unknown. The sample profile shows 360,000 or so clones; about 90% of them were found once. The top ten clonotypes cover 6.5% of the sample. Material: peripheral blood. Receptors originate from a man younger than 35 with active or convalescent COVID-19.

This clone appeared once. V gene TRBV3-1 (or the pseudogene TRBV3-2) combines with J gene TRBJ2-2, with 7 bases lining up with TRBD1. Germline CDR1 is LGHDT and CDR2 is YNNKEL (reference sequence). After removal of 3 bases from V and 1 base from J, the junction contained 5 bases not matched to a gene. The CDR3 totals 16 residues. The CDR3 loop reads CASSQGQGVNTGELFF. The CDR3 DNA is TGTGCCAGCAGCCAGGGCCAGGGGGTGAACACCGGGGAGCTGTTTTTT.

This clone was recorded many times. The V call is TRBV4-3, the J call TRBJ1-5; no clear D. The germline CDR1 and CDR2 sequences are LGHNA and YSLEER. The length of the CDR3 is 14 residues. Trimming removed 1 base from V and 6 bases from J, with 10 bases in between. The CDR3 DNA follows: TGCGCCAGCAGCCAAGGGGCCCCCGGTCAGCCCCAGCATTTT. Translated, it gives CASSQGAPGQPQHF.

The chain is built from TRBV7-3 and TRBJ1-2; maybe TRBD1 (5 bases). The V gene lost 3 bases and the J gene lost 0 bases, with 11 bases spanning the gap. The CDR3 sequence is 15 residues long. Germline V gene lookup returns CDR1 SGHTA and CDR2 FQGTGA. CDR3 in DNA: TGTGCCAGCAGCTTTTTGACAGCAGCTAACTATGGCTACACCTTC. Translating gives CASSFLTAANYGYTF. The full variable domain, its missing parts supplied by reference TRBV7-3 and TRBJ1-2, is GAGVSQTPSNKVTEKGKYVELRCDPISGHTALYWYRQSLGQGPEFLIYFQGTGAADDSGLPNDRFFAVRPEGSVSTLKIQRTERGDSAVYLCASSFLTAANYGYTFGSGTRLTVV.

This clone was detected only once. The chain combines TRBV7-2 with TRBJ2-2, with 7 nucleotides matching TRBD2. The CDR3 spans 16 residues. Trimming at V came to 0 bases and at J to 2 bases, leaving 3 bases not matched to a gene. Per the germline V gene, CDR1 is SGHTA and CDR2 is FQGNSA. The CDR3 sequence is CASSLASGKNTGELFF. The CDR3 nucleotides are TGTGCCAGCAGCTTAGCCAGCGGGAAAAACACCGGGGAGCTGTTTTTT.

This clone is a singleton in its sample. The rearrangement links TRBV7-3 to TRBJ2-1; TRBD2 aligns across 9 bases. Trimming at V came to 5 bases and at J to 4 bases, leaving 3 bases not matched to a gene. Germline CDR1 and CDR2: SGHTA and FQGTGA. CDR3 length: 14 amino acids. In DNA, the CDR3 is TGTGCCAGCAGCACGGGACTAGCTTACAATGAGCAGTTCTTC. Translated: CASSTGLAYNEQFF. The entire variable domain, with the rest obtained from reference TRBV7-3 and TRBJ2-1, is as follows: GAGVSQTPSNKVTEKGKYVELRCDPISGHTALYWYRQSLGQGPEFLIYFQGTGAADDSGLPNDRFFAVRPEGSVSTLKIQRTERGDSAVYLCASSTGLAYNEQFFGPGTRLTVL.

The chain couples TRBV4-1 to TRBJ2-7; 9 bases agree with TRBD1. Germline lookup yields CDR1 MGHRA and CDR2 YSYEKL. CDR3 length: 16 residues. Trimming took 4 bases from V and 3 from J; bases not matched to a gene: 10. CDR3 nucleotide sequence: TGCGCCAGCAGCCGATCACCGGGACAGGGAGGCTACGAGCAGTACTTC. Translating gives CASSRSPGQGGYEQYF.

The chain combines TRBV7-3 with TRBJ2-1; 9 bases fit TRBD2. The CDR3 extends over 17 amino acids. The V gene's germline CDR1 is SGHTA and CDR2 FQGTGA. V was pared by 5 bases and J by 0 bases, with 8 bases of the junction left unmatched. CDR3 bases: TGTGCCAGCAGCGTAGGGACTAGCCTTAGCTCCTACAATGAGCAGTTCTTC. It encodes CASSVGTSLSSYNEQFF.

This clone is a singleton in its sample. The CDR3 reads CASSDDNQPQHF. DNA of the CDR3: TGTGCCAGCAGTGACGACAACCAGCCCCAGCATTTT. The chain couples TRBV16 to TRBJ1-5; D remains ambiguous. From germline, CDR1 is KGHSY and CDR2 FQNENV. The V end lost 6 bases, the J end lost 7 bases, and 10 bases lay between the germline ends. CDR3 length: 12 amino acids.

This clone was recorded a few times. The V and J genes are TRBV2 and TRBJ1-5; D gene unclear. The germline V and J ends were trimmed by 4 bases and 7 bases, with 5 bases remaining between them. Germline CDR1 and CDR2: SNHLY and FYNNEI. The CDR3 is 11 residues long. As DNA, the CDR3 is TGTGCCAGCAGTGGAGGGCAGCCCCAGCATTTT. Translation gives CASSGGQPQHF.

This clone showed up just once. The V call is TRBV18, the J call TRBJ1-4; 9 nucleotides align to TRBD1. This CDR3 contains 15 residues. The germline gives CDR1 KGHSH, CDR2 LQKENI. The junction had 3 bases not matched to a gene; V was cut back by 3 bases and J by 4 bases. This CDR3 is CASSPDRGDNEKLFF. As DNA, the CDR3 is TGTGCCAGCTCACCGGACAGGGGCGATAATGAAAAACTGTTTTTT.

The CDR3 DNA is TGTGCCAGCAGCTCAACCCGACTAGCGGGGTACAATGAGCAGTTCTTC. Its protein is CASSSTRLAGYNEQFF. The chain combines TRBV5-6 with TRBJ2-1; 11 positions agree with TRBD2. This CDR3 has 16 residues. V lost 3 bases and J lost 4; bases outside the gene matches: 6. Germline V gene data show CDR1 as SGHDT and CDR2 as YYEEEE.

The V call is TRBV18, the J call TRBJ2-7; D possibly corresponds to TRBD1 (6 bases). Trimming took off 8 bases at V and 0 bases at J, with 14 bases between the two ends. There are 14 residues in the CDR3. CDR1 and CDR2 (germline): KGHSH, LQKENI. The CDR3 DNA is TGTGCCAGCGCAGGGGCTACAAGCTCCTACGAGCAGTACTTC. This translates into CASAGATSSYEQYF. The entire variable domain, with the rest obtained from reference TRBV18 and TRBJ2-7, is as follows: NAGVMQNPRHLVRRRGQEARLRCSPMKGHSHVYWYRQLPEEGLKFMVYLQKENIIDESGMPKERFSAEFPKEGPSILRIQQVVRGDSAAYFCASAGATSSYEQYFGPGTRLTVT.

The V call is TRBV7-9, the J call TRBJ1-1; no firm D call. The V gene lost 5 bases and the J gene lost 3 bases, with 7 bases spanning the gap. The germline gives CDR1 SEHNR, CDR2 FQNEAQ (reference sequence). The CDR3 length is 12 residues. CDR3 residues: CASSTHYTEAFF. DNA for the CDR3: TGTGCCAGCAGCACACATTACACTGAAGCTTTCTTT. The full variable domain, with the rest looked up from reference TRBV7-9 and TRBJ1-1, is DTGVSQNPRHKITKRGQNVTFRCDPISEHNRLYWYRQTLGQGPEFLTYFQNEAQLEKSRLLSDRFSAERPKGSFSTLEIQRTEQGDSAMYLCASSTHYTEAFFGQGTRLTVV.

The chain employs TRBV20-1 and TRBJ1-1; no reliable D call. Trimming removed 0 bases from V and 4 bases from J, with 3 bases in between. The CDR3 is 11 amino acids. CDR1 is DFQATT, CDR2 SNEGSKA, per germline (reference sequence). Written as DNA, the CDR3 is TGCAGTGCTAGAGAACTCACTGAAGCTTTCTTT. It codes for CSARELTEAFF.

This sequence joins TRBV19 and TRBJ2-7, with 9 nucleotides matching TRBD1. CDR3 length: 15 amino acids. V lost 3 bases, J lost 4 bases, and 7 bases stayed unmatched. Per germline, CDR1 LNHDA and CDR2 SQIVND (reference sequence). In DNA, the CDR3 is TGTGCCAGTAGTATTGGGACAGGGAAGGCGTACGAGCAGTACTTC. Translating gives CASSIGTGKAYEQYF.

The V and J genes are TRBV9 and TRBJ2-5, with 7 bases matching TRBD2. V lost 3 bases, J lost 2 bases, and 1 base stayed unmatched. CDR1 is SGDLS and CDR2 is YYNGEE in the germline V gene. The CDR3 has 13 residues. The CDR3 DNA sequence: TGTGCCAGCAGCGGGGGGGGACAAGAGACCCAGTACTTC. It translates to CASSGGGQETQYF.

This chain connects TRBV29-1 to TRBJ1-1; D is perhaps TRBD1 (6 bases). The CDR3 consists of 14 residues. Deletions cut 4 bases from V and 1 base from J, with 13 bases between. Germline V gene lookup returns CDR1 SQVTM and CDR2 ANQGSEA. The CDR3 coding sequence is TGCAGCGTTGGCAGGGGCCCTCAGAACACTGAAGCTTTCTTT. This encodes CSVGRGPQNTEAFF.

Details on this clone: At one of its ends the junction is not consistent with the germline gene, which may arise from a read error. The chain has TRBV7-7 and TRBJ2-3; D not resolved. The length of the CDR3 is 13 residues. Germline loops: CDR1 SSHAT, CDR2 FNYEAQ (reference sequence). The CDR3 spells CASSLALSSTQYF. The CDR3 DNA reads TGTGCTAGCAGCTTAGCCCTTAGCAGCACGCAGTATTTT.

The chain joins TRBV5-1 to TRBJ1-3; 10 nucleotides align to TRBD1. This CDR3 comprises 16 residues. The V segment lost 4 bases and the J segment 2 bases; nucleotides outside the gene matches: 6. The germline V gene encodes CDR1 SGHRS and CDR2 YFSETQ. The CDR3 coding sequence is TGCGCCAGCAGCACAGGGACAGGGGAAGCTGGAAACACCATATATTTT. It encodes CASSTGTGEAGNTIYF.

The V call is TRBV11-2, the J call TRBJ2-1; 7 bases align to TRBD1. With V trimmed by 0 bases and J by 9 bases, 11 bases remained unmatched. This CDR3 is 16 amino acids long. CDR1 is SGHAT and CDR2 is FQNNGV in the germline V gene. This chain's CDR3 is CASSLDPAGGFVEQFF. Written as DNA, the CDR3 is TGTGCCAGCAGCTTAGATCCGGCAGGGGGTTTCGTTGAGCAGTTCTTC.

The chain links TRBV9 to TRBJ1-2; 9 bases are shared with TRBD1. Trimming at V came to 3 bases and at J to 13 bases, leaving 13 bases not matched to a gene. This CDR3 spans 14 amino acids. CDR1 SGDLS and CDR2 YYNGEE come from the germline V gene. CDR3 amino acids: CASSGTGQGQISTF. In DNA, the CDR3 is TGTGCCAGCAGCGGAACGGGACAGGGCCAGATTTCCACCTTC.

The CDR3 region is CASSKGTGLDYGYTF. For the CDR3, the DNA is TGTGCCAGCAGCAAGGGGACAGGGCTAGACTATGGCTACACCTTC. The genes are TRBV6-6 and TRBJ1-2, with 9 bases fitting TRBD1. Germline trimming cut 6 bases from V and 3 bases from J; bases unmatched to any gene: 8. The CDR3 covers 15 residues. Germline V gene lookup returns CDR1 MNHNY and CDR2 SVGAGI (reference sequence).

This clone was detected only once. The CDR3 region has the DNA TGCGCCATCGGACAGTCGAACACTGAAGCTTTCTTT. Amino acids: CAIGQSNTEAFF. This sequence joins TRBV10-1 and TRBJ1-1; possibly TRBD1 for D (6 bases). The germline V gene has CDR1 WNHNN and CDR2 SYGVQD (reference sequence). The CDR3 has 12 amino acids. Trimming stripped 10 bases from V and 1 base from J, with 10 bases between.

The chain couples TRBV7-9 to TRBJ1-2; 9 nucleotides line up with TRBD1. Losses at the gene ends were 5 bases for V and 3 bases for J; bases not matched to a gene: 7. This CDR3 has 15 residues. CDR1 is SEHNR, CDR2 FQNEAQ, per germline (reference sequence). The CDR3: CASSAGQGRDYGYTF. As DNA, the CDR3 is TGTGCCAGCAGCGCAGGACAGGGGAGAGACTATGGCTACACCTTC.

This chain connects TRBV5-1 to TRBJ2-5, with 8 nucleotides matching TRBD2. Germline lookup yields CDR1 SGHRS and CDR2 YFSETQ. The CDR3 totals 14 residues. J was trimmed by 4 bases and V by 2 bases; bases with no gene match: 4. CDR3 loop: CASSLRAGVETQYF. The CDR3 DNA is TGCGCCAGCAGCTTAAGAGCGGGAGTAGAGACCCAGTACTTC.

The V call is TRBV29-1, the J call TRBJ2-7, with 9 positions matching TRBD1. Germline-derived CDR1 and CDR2 are SQVTM and ANQGSEA. The CDR3 spans 13 residues. The J segment lost 5 bases and the V segment lost 5 bases, leaving 7 bases of the junction unmatched. CDR3 bases: TGCAGCGTTCGGGACAGGGATTTTGACGAGCAGTACTTC. Its translation is CSVRDRDFDEQYF.

The V call is TRBV3-1 (or the pseudogene TRBV3-2), the J call TRBJ1-6; TRBD1 is a possible D gene (5 bases). CDR3 length equals 15 residues. Trimming left V 3 bases short and J 6 bases short, with 12 bases between. In germline, CDR1 is LGHDT, CDR2 YNNKEL (reference sequence). The CDR3 bases are TGTGCCAGCAGCCAGGCGGGGGGGAGTAATTCACCCCTCCACTTT. Protein: CASSQAGGSNSPLHF.

The chain couples TRBV7-2 to TRBJ2-7; no firm D call. This CDR3 contains 13 residues. CDR1 and CDR2 (germline): SGHTA, FQGNSA. Trimming took 5 bases from V and 2 from J, leaving 10 bases between them. The CDR3 here is CASSPRTPYEQYF. The DNA for the CDR3 is TGTGCCAGCAGCCCCCGCACACCCTACGAGCAGTACTTC.

This chain links TRBV28 with TRBJ2-7, with D perhaps matching TRBD2 (5 bases). V shed 1 base and J shed 3 bases, with 7 bases lying between them. CDR1 is MDHEN and CDR2 is SYDVKM in the germline V gene. The CDR3 consists of 13 residues. The CDR3 reads CASSLSSSYEQYF. The CDR3, as DNA: TGTGCCAGCAGTTTATCTAGCAGCTACGAGCAGTACTTC.

This clone was counted a few times. The V gene is TRBV5-4, the J gene TRBJ2-7; tentative D call: TRBD1 (6 bases). Germline-derived CDR1 and CDR2 are SGHNT and YYREEE (reference sequence). Trimming left V 3 bases short and J 5 bases short, with 6 bases between. The CDR3 has 11 amino acids. The CDR3 is CASSYRDEQYF. DNA for the CDR3: TGTGCCAGCAGCTACAGGGACGAGCAGTACTTC.

The chain has TRBV19 and TRBJ2-6; possible D gene TRBD2, 5 bases. Germline-derived CDR1 and CDR2 are LNHDA and SQIVND (reference sequence). V lost 1 base to trimming and J lost 0 bases, with 10 bases between them. The CDR3 runs 17 residues. CDR3 in amino acids: CASSIVPGSSGANVLTF. CDR3 nucleotides: TGTGCCAGTAGTATAGTTCCTGGGAGCTCTGGGGCCAACGTCCTGACTTTC.

The table lists this clone with a count of one. V usage is TRBV4-1 and J usage is TRBJ1-4; D is unclear. From germline, CDR1 is MGHRA and CDR2 YSYEKL. The length of the CDR3 is 15 residues. Trimming stripped 0 bases from V and 9 bases from J, with 14 bases between. The CDR3 protein is CASSQDAGVQKKLFF. DNA of the CDR3: TGCGCCAGCAGCCAAGACGCCGGGGTCCAGAAAAAACTGTTTTTT.